Sequencing of this T cell receptor beta chain was carried out in a study of regulatory T cells in long-lasting Graves disease. General study findings and limits: With persistent disease, TRBV28, TRBJ1-2 and TRBJ2-5 were the favored segments. New patients shared fewer public clonotypes (over 900) than persistent patients did (about 3,000).

The time point denotes: newly diagnosed GD, antithyroid drugs for less than 3 months. Researchers made the TCR library from RNA that was extracted from PBMCs. Graves' disease diagnosis followed American Thyroid Association guidelines. The CDR3 length is 15 residues. CDR1 and CDR2 from the germline V gene are SGHTA and FQGNSA. The J segment lost 8 bases and the V segment lost 3 bases, leaving 8 bases of the junction unmatched. Building the TCR beta libraries relied on iRepertoire HTBI primers, and CDR3 regions underwent Arm-PCR. TCRdb re-derived calls from the multiplex PCR reads in MiXCR, one entry per CDR3 protein. This table has 510,000 or so distinct CDR3 sequences, around 12% appearing once. This clonotype was counted only a few times. Its matching antigen is unknown. The same specimen was also included in a second study, on T cells in Graves' hyperthyroidism and ophthalmopathy. That source adds: Graves' hyperthyroidism was deemed stable given no ophthalmopathy progression within 18 months.

The clonotype originates from a woman in her twenties or thirties with Graves disease. Sequences were derived from peripheral blood mononuclear cells (PBMCs), sampled at new diagnosis, from a patient treated with antithyroid drugs. The rearrangement links TRBV7-2 to TRBJ1-3; 9 bases are shared with TRBD1. This CDR3 is CASSFDRGYTDTIYF. Here the CDR3 DNA reads TGTGCCAGCAGCTTTGACAGGGGGTATACGGACACCATATATTTT.